This T cell receptor beta chain emerged from a study of OX40 agonist ivuxolimab in advanced cancers. Study-wide background: In this cohort, patients received ivuxolimab, an agonistic anti-OX40 (CD134) antibody. General study findings and limits: CD4+ and CD8+ blood T cells expanded clonally by week 6 at 0.1 to 3.0 mg/kg. The study found that CD8+ T cells averaged more expanded clones than CD4+.

V lost 3 bases and J 1 base, leaving 8 bases between the germline ends. The CDR3 contains 13 residues. Germline V CDR1 and CDR2: SGHDT, YYEEEE. Regarding this clone: The antigen is unknown.

The assay was immunoSEQ multiplex PCR, and TCRdb's table has in-frame clones only and misses some. This table has roughly 41,000 clones, 86% appearing once. Sequenced here: CD4+ or CD8+ T cells sorted from blood, sampled in a trial of the OX40 agonist ivuxolimab. The TCR originated in an adult with an advanced solid tumor such as melanoma, head and neck, liver or kidney cancer. The chain couples TRBV5-6 to TRBJ2-7; D is possibly TRBD1 (6 bases). The DNA of the CDR3 is TGTGCCAGCAGCTCGGACAGTTCCTACGAGCAGTACTTC. Amino acid sequence: CASSSDSSYEQYF.